The T cell receptor (beta chain) described here comes from a study of cytomegalovirus exposure and HLA in healthy donors. Findings of the study overall: Immune exposure information available was restricted to CMV serostatus.

In this sample, this clone turned up once. Its antigen is as yet unknown. Germline CDR1 and CDR2: SGHTA and FQGNSA. V gave up 4 bases and J gave up 10 bases, with 16 bases separating them. This CDR3 region has 13 residues. The PCR had 60 Vbeta and 13 Jbeta primers. The protocol was immunoSEQ multiplex PCR, while the TCRdb copy is restricted to in-frame clones and leaves out a portion. The repertoire holds about 120,000 clones, with about four fifths as singletons. The sequenced material came from PBMCs. The TCR comes from a woman between 40 and 55 years old in good health and CMV-seronegative. The chain links TRBV7-2 to TRBJ1-1, with a possible D match to TRBD1 (6 bases). The DNA for the CDR3 is TGTGCCAGCAGCTCCGGGGGGGCCCTGGGAGCTTTCTTT. Encoded protein: CASSSGGALGAFF. The variable domain in full, completed from reference TRBV7-2 and TRBJ1-1, reads GAGVSQSPSNKVTEKGKDVELRCDPISGHTALYWYRQSLGQGLEFLIYFQGNSAPDKSGLPSDRFSAERTGGSVSTLTIQRTQQEDSAVYLCASSSGGALGAFFGQGTRLTVV.